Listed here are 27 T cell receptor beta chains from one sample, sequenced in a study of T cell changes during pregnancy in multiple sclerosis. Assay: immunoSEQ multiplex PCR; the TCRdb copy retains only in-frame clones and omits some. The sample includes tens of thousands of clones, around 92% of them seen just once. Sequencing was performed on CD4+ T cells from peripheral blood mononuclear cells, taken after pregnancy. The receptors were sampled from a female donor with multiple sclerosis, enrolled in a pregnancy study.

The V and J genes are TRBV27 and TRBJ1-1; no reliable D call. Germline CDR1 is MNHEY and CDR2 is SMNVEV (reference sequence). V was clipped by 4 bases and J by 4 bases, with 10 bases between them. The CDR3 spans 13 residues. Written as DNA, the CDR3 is TGTGCCAGCAGTTATCGGGGTATCACTGAAGCTTTCTTT. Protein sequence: CASSYRGITEAFF.

CDR3 amino acids: CASSLAGQGNYEQYF. The CDR3 region has the DNA TGCGCCAGCAGCTTGGCCGGGCAGGGCAACTACGAGCAGTACTTC. The chain uses TRBV5-1 and TRBJ2-7; D is perhaps TRBD1 (5 bases). Trimming stripped 0 bases from V and 3 bases from J, with 13 bases between. The CDR3 has 15 residues. Germline CDR1 and CDR2: SGHRS and YFSETQ.

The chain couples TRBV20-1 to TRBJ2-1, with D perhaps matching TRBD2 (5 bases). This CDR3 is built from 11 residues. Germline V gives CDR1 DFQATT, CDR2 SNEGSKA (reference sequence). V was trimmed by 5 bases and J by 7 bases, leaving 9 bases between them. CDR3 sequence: CSAERGNEQFF. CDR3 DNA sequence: TGCAGTGCTGAACGGGGTAATGAGCAGTTCTTC.

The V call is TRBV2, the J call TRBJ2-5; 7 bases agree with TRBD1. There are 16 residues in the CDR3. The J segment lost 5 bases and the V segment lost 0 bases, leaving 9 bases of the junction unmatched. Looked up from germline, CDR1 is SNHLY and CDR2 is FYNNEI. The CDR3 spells CASSEARQGGLETQYF. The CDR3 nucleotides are TGTGCCAGCAGTGAAGCCCGACAGGGCGGGTTGGAGACCCAGTACTTC.

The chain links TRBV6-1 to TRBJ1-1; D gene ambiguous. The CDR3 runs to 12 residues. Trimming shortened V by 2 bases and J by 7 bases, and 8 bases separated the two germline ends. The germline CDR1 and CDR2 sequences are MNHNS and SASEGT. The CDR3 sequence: CASSEIQDEAFF. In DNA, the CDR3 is TGTGCCAGCAGTGAAATCCAGGATGAAGCTTTCTTT.

The DNA of the CDR3 is TGTGCCAGTAGCGCGACAGGGAAAAACTATGGCTACACCTTC. This codes for CASSATGKNYGYTF. The chain combines TRBV19 with TRBJ1-2; 7 bases map to TRBD1. Germline values: CDR1 LNHDA, CDR2 SQIVND (reference sequence). This CDR3 is built from 14 residues. J gave up 2 bases and V 6 bases, and 6 bases lay outside the gene matches.

CDR3 residues: CASSLGQGITEAFF. CDR3 DNA sequence: TGTGCCAGCAGCCTGGGACAGGGAATCACTGAAGCTTTCTTT. The V and J genes are TRBV14 and TRBJ1-1, with TRBD1 matching 9 bases. The germline V gene encodes CDR1 SGHDN and CDR2 FVKESK. Germline trimming cut 4 bases from V and 4 bases from J; bases unmatched to any gene: 4. The CDR3 loop spans 14 amino acids.

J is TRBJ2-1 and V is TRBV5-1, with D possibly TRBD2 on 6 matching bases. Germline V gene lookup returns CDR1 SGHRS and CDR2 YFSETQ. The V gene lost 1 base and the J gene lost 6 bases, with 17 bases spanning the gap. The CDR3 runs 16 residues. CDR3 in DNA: TGCGCCAGCAGCTTGATGGGTCAGGGAGGTGGCAATGAGCAGTTCTTC. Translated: CASSLMGQGGGNEQFF.

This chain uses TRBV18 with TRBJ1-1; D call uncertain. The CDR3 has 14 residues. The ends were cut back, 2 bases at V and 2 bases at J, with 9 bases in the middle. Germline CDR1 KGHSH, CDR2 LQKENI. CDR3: CASSPSYSNTEAFF. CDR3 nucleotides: TGTGCCAGCTCACCATCATACAGTAACACTGAAGCTTTCTTT.

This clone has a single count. The CDR3: CASSFPAGQGETQYF. Here the CDR3 DNA reads TGTGCCAGCAGCTTCCCGGCCGGGCAGGGTGAGACCCAGTACTTC. The chain joins TRBV5-4 to TRBJ2-5; tentative D call: TRBD1 (5 bases). The length of the CDR3 is 15 residues. The V gene lost 2 bases and the J gene lost 5 bases, with 16 bases spanning the gap. Germline V gene sequence: CDR1 SGHNT, CDR2 YYREEE (reference sequence).

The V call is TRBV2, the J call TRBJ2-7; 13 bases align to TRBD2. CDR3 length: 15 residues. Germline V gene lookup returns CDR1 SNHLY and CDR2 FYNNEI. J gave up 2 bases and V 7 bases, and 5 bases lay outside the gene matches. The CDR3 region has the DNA TGTGCCAGCACCGGACTAGCGGGGGTTCCCTACGAGCAGTACTTC. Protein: CASTGLAGVPYEQYF.

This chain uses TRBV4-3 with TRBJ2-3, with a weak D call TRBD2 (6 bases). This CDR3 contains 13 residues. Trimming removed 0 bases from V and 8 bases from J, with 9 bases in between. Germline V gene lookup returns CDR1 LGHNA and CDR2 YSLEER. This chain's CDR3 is CASSQDGGSTQYF. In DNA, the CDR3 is TGCGCCAGCAGCCAAGATGGGGGGAGTACGCAGTATTTT.

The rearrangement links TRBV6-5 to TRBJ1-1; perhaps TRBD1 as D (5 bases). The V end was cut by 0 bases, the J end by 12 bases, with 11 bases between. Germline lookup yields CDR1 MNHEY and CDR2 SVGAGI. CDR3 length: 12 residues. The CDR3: CASSYSTGEPFF. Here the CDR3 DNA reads TGTGCCAGCAGTTACTCAACGGGGGAACCTTTCTTT.

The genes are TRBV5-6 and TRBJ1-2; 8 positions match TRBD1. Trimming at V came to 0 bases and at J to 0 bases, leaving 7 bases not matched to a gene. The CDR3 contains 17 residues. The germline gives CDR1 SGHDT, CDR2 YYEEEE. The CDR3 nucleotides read TGTGCCAGCAGCTTGGTCTTGGACAGGGACACTAACTATGGCTACACCTTC. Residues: CASSLVLDRDTNYGYTF.

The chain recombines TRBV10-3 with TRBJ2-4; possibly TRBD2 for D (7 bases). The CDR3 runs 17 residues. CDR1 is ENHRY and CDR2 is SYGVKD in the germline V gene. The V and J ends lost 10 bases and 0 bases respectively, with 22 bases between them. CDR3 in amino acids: CATSGVLADLAKNIQYF. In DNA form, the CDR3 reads TGTGCCACATCAGGGGTGCTAGCGGATCTAGCCAAAAACATTCAGTACTTC.

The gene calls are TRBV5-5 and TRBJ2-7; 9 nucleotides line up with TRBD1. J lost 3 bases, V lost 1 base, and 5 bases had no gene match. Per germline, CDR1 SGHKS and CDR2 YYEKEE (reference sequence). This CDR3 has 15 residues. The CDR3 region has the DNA TGTGCCAGCAGCTTGAACGGACAGGGGAACTACGAGCAGTACTTC. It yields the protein CASSLNGQGNYEQYF. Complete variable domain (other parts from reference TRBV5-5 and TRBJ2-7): DAGVTQSPTHLIKTRGQQVTLRCSPISGHKSVSWYQQVLGQGPQFIFQYYEKEERGRGNFPDRFSARQFPNYSSELNVNALLLGDSALYLCASSLNGQGNYEQYFGPGTRLTVT.

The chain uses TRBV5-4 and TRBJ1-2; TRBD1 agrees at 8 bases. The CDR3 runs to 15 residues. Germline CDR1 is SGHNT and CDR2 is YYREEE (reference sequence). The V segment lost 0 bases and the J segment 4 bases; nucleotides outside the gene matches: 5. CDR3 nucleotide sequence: TGTGCCAGCAGCTTGGGGACAGGGTTCATCTATGGCTACACCTTC. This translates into CASSLGTGFIYGYTF.

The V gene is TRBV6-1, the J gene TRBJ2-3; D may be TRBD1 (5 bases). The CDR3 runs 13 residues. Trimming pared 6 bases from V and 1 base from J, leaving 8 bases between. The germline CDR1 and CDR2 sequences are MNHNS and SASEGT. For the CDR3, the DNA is TGTGCCAGCAGCCCGACAGGCACAGATACGCAGTATTTT. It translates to CASSPTGTDTQYF.

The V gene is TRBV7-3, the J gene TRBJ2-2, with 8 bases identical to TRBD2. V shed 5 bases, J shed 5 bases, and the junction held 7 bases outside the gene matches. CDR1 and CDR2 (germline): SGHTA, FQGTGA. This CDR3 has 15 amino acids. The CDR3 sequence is CASSRGVAGTGELFF. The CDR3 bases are TGTGCCAGCAGCCGAGGGGTAGCGGGGACCGGGGAGCTGTTTTTT.

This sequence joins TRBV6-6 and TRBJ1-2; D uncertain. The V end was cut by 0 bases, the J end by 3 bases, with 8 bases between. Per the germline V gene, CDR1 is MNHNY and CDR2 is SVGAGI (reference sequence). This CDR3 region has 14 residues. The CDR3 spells CASSYSGLYYGYTF. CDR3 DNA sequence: TGTGCCAGCAGTTACTCCGGACTCTACTATGGCTACACCTTC.

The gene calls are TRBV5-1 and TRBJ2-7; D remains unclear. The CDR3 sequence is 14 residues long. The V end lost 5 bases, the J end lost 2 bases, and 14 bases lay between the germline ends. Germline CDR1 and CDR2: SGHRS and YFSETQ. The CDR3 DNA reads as TGCGCCAGCAGACAAACCATCAAAGCCTACGAGCAGTACTTC. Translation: CASRQTIKAYEQYF.

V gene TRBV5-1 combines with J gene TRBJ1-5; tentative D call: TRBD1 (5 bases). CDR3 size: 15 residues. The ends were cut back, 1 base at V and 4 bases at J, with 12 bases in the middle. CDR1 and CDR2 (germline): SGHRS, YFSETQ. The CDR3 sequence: CASSLIAGPNQPQHF. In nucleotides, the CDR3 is TGCGCCAGCAGCTTGATCGCAGGGCCGAATCAGCCCCAGCATTTT.

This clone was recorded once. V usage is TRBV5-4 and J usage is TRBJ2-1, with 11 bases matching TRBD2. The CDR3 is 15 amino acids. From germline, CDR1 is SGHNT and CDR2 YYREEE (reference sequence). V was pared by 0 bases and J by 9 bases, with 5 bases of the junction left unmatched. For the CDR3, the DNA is TGTGCCAGCAGCTTGGAACTAGCGGGAGTTGGTGAGCAGTTCTTC. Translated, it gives CASSLELAGVGEQFF.

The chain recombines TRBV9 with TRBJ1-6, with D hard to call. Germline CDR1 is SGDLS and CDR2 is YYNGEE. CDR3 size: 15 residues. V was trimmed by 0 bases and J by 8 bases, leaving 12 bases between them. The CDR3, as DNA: TGTGCCAGCAGCGTAGCCATCACTCATGATTCACCCCTCCACTTT. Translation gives CASSVAITHDSPLHF. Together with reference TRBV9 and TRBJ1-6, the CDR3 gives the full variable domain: DSGVTQTPKHLITATGQRVTLRCSPRSGDLSVYWYQQSLDQGLQFLIQYYNGEERAKGNILERFSAQQFPDLHSELNLSSLELGDSALYFCASSVAITHDSPLHFGNGTRLTVT.

Here the CDR3 reads CASSFSLGASYEQYF. The CDR3 DNA follows: TGCGCCAGCAGCTTCAGTCTAGGGGCGTCCTACGAGCAGTACTTC. The chain carries TRBV5-1 and TRBJ2-7; D might be TRBD1 (5 bases). The CDR3 length is 15 residues. CDR1 and CDR2 from the germline V gene are SGHRS and YFSETQ. Trimming stripped 2 bases from V and 1 base from J, with 13 bases between.

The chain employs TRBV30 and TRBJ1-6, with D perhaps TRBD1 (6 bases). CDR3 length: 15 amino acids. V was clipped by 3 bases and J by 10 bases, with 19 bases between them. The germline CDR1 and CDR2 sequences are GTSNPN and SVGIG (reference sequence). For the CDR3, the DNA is TGTGCCTGGAGCCAAAGAGGGGGGACTACATCACCCCTCCACTTT. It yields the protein CAWSQRGGTTSPLHF.

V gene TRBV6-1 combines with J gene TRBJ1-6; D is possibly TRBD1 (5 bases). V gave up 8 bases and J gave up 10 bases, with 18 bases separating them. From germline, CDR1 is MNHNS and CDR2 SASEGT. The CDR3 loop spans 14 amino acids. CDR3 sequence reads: CASCRTRQGSPLHF. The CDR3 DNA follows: TGTGCCAGCTGCCGGACACGCCAGGGATCACCCCTCCACTTT.